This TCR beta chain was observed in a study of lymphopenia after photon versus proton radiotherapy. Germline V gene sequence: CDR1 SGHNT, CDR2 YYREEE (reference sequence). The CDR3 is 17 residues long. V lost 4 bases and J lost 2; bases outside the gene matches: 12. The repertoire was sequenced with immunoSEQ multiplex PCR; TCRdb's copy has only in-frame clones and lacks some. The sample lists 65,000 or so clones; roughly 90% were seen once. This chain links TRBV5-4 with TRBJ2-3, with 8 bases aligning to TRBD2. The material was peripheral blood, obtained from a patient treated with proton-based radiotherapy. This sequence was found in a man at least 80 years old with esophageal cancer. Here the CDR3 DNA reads TGTGCCAGCAGCCCGCGGGGGGCCCTTTCTCCCACAGATACGCAGTATTTT. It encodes CASSPRGALSPTDTQYF.